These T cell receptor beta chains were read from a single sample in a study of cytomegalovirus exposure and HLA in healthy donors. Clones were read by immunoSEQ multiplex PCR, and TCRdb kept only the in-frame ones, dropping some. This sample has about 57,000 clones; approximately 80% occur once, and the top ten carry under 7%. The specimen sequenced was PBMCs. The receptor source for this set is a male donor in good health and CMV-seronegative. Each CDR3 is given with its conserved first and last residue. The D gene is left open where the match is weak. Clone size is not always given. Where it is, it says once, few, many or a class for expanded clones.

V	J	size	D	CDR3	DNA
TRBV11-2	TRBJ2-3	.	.	CASSLDRVSTDTQYF	TGTGCCAGCAGCTTAGACAGGGTCAGCACAGATACGCAGTATTTT
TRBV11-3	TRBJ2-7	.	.	CASSLLSGGYEQYF	TGTGCCAGCAGCTTACTTTCAGGAGGCTACGAGCAGTACTTC
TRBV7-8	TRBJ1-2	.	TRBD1	CASSLQGGTGDLVYGYTF	TGTGCCAGCAGCCTTCAGGGGGGAACAGGGGATTTAGTCTATGGCTACACCTTC
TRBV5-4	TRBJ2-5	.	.	CASSWGDSQETQYF	TGTGCCAGCAGCTGGGGCGACAGTCAAGAGACCCAGTACTTC
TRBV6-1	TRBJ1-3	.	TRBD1	CASTRDRGDTIYF	TGTGCCAGCACTAGAGACAGGGGAGACACCATATATTTT
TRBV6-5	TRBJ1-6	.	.	CASSYDRDYNSPLHF	TGTGCCAGCAGTTACGACAGAGACTATAATTCACCCCTCCACTTT
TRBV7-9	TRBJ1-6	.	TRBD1	CASSLAGQGSYNSPLHF	TGTGCCAGCAGCTTAGCCGGACAGGGGTCCTATAATTCACCCCTCCACTTT
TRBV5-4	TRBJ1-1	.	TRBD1	CASSGRTGAVTEAFF	TGTGCCAGCAGCGGACGTACAGGGGCGGTGACTGAAGCTTTCTTT
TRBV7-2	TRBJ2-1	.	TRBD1	CASSVRQGSYNEQFF	TGTGCCAGCAGCGTAAGACAGGGGTCCTACAATGAGCAGTTCTTC
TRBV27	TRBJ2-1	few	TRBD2	CASSFGAGGRWIF	TGTGCCAGCAGTTTCGGTGCGGGGGGGCGGTGGATCTTC
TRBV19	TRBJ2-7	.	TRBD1	CASTPSTGASYEQYF	TGTGCCAGTACTCCATCGACAGGGGCATCCTACGAGCAGTACTTC
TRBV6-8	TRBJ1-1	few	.	CASRDNLNTEAFF	TGTGCCAGCCGGGACAACTTGAACACTGAAGCTTTCTTT
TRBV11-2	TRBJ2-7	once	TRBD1	CASSLEGTGEIGYEQYF	TGTGCCAGCAGCTTAGAGGGCACAGGGGAAATTGGCTACGAGCAGTACTTC
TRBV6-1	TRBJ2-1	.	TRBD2	CASSASGGADNEQFF	TGTGCCAGCAGTGCTAGCGGGGGGGCCGACAATGAGCAGTTCTTC
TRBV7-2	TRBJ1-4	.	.	CASSLGRGNEKLFF	TGTGCCAGCAGCTTAGGCAGGGGTAATGAAAAACTGTTTTTT
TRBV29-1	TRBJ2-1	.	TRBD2	CSVLLAGIKYEQFF	TGCAGCGTTCTTCTAGCGGGGATTAAGTATGAGCAGTTCTTC
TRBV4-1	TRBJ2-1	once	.	CASSQDSPSTYNEQFF	TGCGCCAGCAGCCAAGATAGTCCAAGCACTTACAATGAGCAGTTCTTC
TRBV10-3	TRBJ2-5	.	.	CAISESSQETQYF	TGTGCCATCAGTGAGAGTAGCCAAGAGACCCAGTACTTC
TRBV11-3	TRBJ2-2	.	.	CASSLGENTGELFF	TGTGCCAGCAGCTTAGGCGAGAACACCGGGGAGCTGTTTTTT
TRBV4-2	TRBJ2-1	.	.	CASSRDRGSYNEQFF	TGTGCCAGCAGCCGGGACCGGGGGTCCTACAATGAGCAGTTCTTC
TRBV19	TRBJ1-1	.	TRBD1	CASSISRGEAFF	TGTGCCAGTAGTATAAGCAGGGGGGAAGCTTTCTTT
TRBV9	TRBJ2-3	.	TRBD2	CASSKQTSGGTDTQYF	TGTGCCAGCAGCAAACAGACTAGCGGGGGCACAGATACGCAGTATTTT
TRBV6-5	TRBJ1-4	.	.	CASRRGNEKLFF	TGTGCCAGCAGAAGGGGGAATGAAAAACTGTTTTTT
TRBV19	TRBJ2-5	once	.	CASSTTVQETQYF	TGTGCCAGTAGTACGACAGTCCAAGAGACCCAGTACTTC
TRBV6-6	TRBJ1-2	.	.	CASSTDTNYGYTF	TGTGCCAGCAGTACCGACACAAACTATGGCTACACCTTC
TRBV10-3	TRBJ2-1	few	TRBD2	CAISPSGGAGEQFF	TGTGCCATCAGCCCCAGCGGGGGGGCCGGTGAGCAGTTCTTC
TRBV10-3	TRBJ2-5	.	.	CAISGQGHLQETQYF	TGTGCCATCAGTGGTCAGGGACATCTACAAGAGACCCAGTACTTC
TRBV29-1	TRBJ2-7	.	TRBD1	CSVAGQGYNEQYF	TGCAGCGTTGCAGGACAGGGTTACAACGAGCAGTACTTC
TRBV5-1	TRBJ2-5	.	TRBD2	CASSLAGGPQETQYF	TGCGCCAGCAGTCTAGCGGGGGGGCCCCAAGAGACCCAGTACTTC
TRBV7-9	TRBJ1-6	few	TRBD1	CASSPGQGSSPLHF	TGTGCCAGCAGCCCGGGACAGGGAAGTTCACCCCTCCACTTT
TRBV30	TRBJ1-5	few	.	CALKLGGDQPQHF	TGTGCCCTGAAGCTGGGGGGGGATCAGCCCCAGCATTTT
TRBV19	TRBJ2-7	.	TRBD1	CASSLGTGVPYEQYF	TGTGCCAGTAGTTTAGGGACAGGGGTGCCCTACGAGCAGTACTTC
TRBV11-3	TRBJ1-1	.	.	CASSSGATEAFF	TGTGCCAGCAGCTCAGGGGCGACTGAAGCTTTCTTT
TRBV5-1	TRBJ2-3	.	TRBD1	CASSSTGGPSTDTQYF	TGCGCCAGCAGCTCAACAGGGGGCCCTAGCACAGATACGCAGTATTTT
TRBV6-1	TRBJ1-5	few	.	CASRRVGLPQHF	TGTGCCAGCAGGAGGGTAGGCCTACCCCAGCATTTT
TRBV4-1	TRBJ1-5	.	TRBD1	CASSPRDSQNQPQHF	TGCGCCAGCAGCCCGAGGGACAGCCAGAATCAGCCCCAGCATTTT
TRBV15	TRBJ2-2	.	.	CATSRVQVPPTGELFF	TGTGCCACCAGCAGAGTTCAGGTTCCCCCAACCGGGGAGCTGTTTTTT
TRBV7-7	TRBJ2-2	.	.	CASSLSGTPNTGELFF	TGTGCCAGCAGCCTCTCCGGGACTCCGAACACCGGGGAGCTGTTTTTT
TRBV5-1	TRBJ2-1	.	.	CASSLVGGLSSYNEQFF	TGCGCCAGCAGCTTGGTCGGGGGGCTCAGCTCCTACAATGAGCAGTTCTTC
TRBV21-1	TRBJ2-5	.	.	CASSTLEGRVAQYF	TGTGCCAGCAGCACCCTGGAGGGCAGGGTGGCCCAGTACTTC
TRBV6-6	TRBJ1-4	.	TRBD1	CASSYRGNEKLFF	TGTGCCAGCTCGTACAGGGGTAATGAAAAACTGTTTTTT
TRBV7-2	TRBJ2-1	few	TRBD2	CASSLGLAGNNEQFF	TGTGCCAGCAGCTTAGGCCTAGCGGGGAACAATGAGCAGTTCTTC
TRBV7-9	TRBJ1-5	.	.	CASSRGGFAQPQHF	TGTGCCAGCAGTAGGGGGGGTTTCGCTCAGCCCCAGCATTTT
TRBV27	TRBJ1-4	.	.	CASSLRRNEKLFF	TGTGCCAGCAGTTTGAGGAGAAATGAAAAACTGTTTTTT
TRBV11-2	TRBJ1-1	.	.	CASSSQGNTEAFF	TGTGCCAGCAGTTCACAGGGGAACACTGAAGCTTTCTTT
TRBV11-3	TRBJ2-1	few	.	CASSLGQGTEQFF	TGTGCCAGCAGCTTAGGTCAGGGCACTGAGCAGTTCTTC
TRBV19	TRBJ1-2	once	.	CASKNTVYGYTF	TGTGCCAGTAAAAACACAGTCTATGGCTACACCTTC
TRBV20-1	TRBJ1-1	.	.	CSAREGAEAFF	TGCAGTGCTAGAGAAGGGGCTGAAGCTTTCTTT
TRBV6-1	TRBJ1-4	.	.	CASSELQALLKKLFF	TGTGCCAGCAGTGAGTTACAGGCTCTTCTTAAAAAACTGTTTTTT
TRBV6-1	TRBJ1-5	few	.	CASSEGAGVGQPQHF	TGTGCCAGCAGTGAAGGTGCAGGGGTGGGTCAGCCCCAGCATTTT
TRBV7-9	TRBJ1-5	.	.	CASSFGVYQPQHF	TGTGCCAGCAGCTTTGGAGTCTATCAGCCCCAGCATTTT
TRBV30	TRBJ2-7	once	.	CAWSEQDYEQYF	TGTGCCTGGAGTGAACAGGATTACGAGCAGTACTTC
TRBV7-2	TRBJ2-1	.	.	CASSLDGTGNEQFF	TGTGCCAGCAGCTTAGACGGAACAGGCAATGAGCAGTTCTTC
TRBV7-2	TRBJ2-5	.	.	CASSLIGAEGQETQYF	TGTGCCAGCAGCTTAATAGGGGCGGAGGGCCAAGAGACCCAGTACTTC
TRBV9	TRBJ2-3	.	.	CASSVAPRDGTDTQYF	TGTGCCAGCAGCGTAGCTCCCAGGGATGGGACAGATACGCAGTATTTT